This T cell receptor (beta chain) was identified in a study of shared clonotypes between healthy human individuals. Terminally differentiated effector memory CD45RA+ cells were excluded by CCR7 positive selection of CD45RO-negative cells. Libraries were prepared by immunoSEQ multiplex PCR; TCRdb keeps only in-frame clonotypes and omits some of them. The sample carries about 820,000 clones, more than 85% recorded once. The CDR3 consists of 12 residues. The ends were cut back, 5 bases at V and 7 bases at J, with 11 bases in the middle. From germline, CDR1 is SQVTM and CDR2 ANQGSEA. Turning to this clone: Its antigen is not known.

Whole-study results and caveats: Only a few donors were included, so the genetic and exposure-history diversity represented was limited.

The sequenced material came from naive CD8+ T cells sorted from blood. The chain joins TRBV29-1 to TRBJ2-2; no reliable D call. The receptor comes from a man younger than 45 in good health. This CDR3 is CSVRPGVGELFF. In DNA, the CDR3 is TGCAGCGTTCGACCAGGCGTCGGGGAGCTGTTTTTT.